This T cell receptor (beta chain) was sequenced during a study of T cell changes during pregnancy in multiple sclerosis. Using immunoSEQ multiplex PCR, the repertoire was profiled, and TCRdb retains in-frame clones only, with some absent. The table records around 59,000 clones, around 93% of them present only once. This clone came up a few times. The germline V gene encodes CDR1 SGHAT and CDR2 FQNNGV. The CDR3 runs to 13 residues. V lost 4 bases and J lost 3, with 9 bases in between. The sequenced sample was CD4+ T cells from peripheral blood mononuclear cells, obtained in the first trimester of pregnancy. The gene calls are TRBV11-2 and TRBJ1-1; D is unresolved. This TCR was recovered from a female donor with multiple sclerosis, enrolled in a pregnancy study. CDR3 sequence reads: CASSWESHTEAFF. The CDR3 nucleotides are TGTGCCAGCAGCTGGGAGTCCCACACTGAAGCTTTCTTT.